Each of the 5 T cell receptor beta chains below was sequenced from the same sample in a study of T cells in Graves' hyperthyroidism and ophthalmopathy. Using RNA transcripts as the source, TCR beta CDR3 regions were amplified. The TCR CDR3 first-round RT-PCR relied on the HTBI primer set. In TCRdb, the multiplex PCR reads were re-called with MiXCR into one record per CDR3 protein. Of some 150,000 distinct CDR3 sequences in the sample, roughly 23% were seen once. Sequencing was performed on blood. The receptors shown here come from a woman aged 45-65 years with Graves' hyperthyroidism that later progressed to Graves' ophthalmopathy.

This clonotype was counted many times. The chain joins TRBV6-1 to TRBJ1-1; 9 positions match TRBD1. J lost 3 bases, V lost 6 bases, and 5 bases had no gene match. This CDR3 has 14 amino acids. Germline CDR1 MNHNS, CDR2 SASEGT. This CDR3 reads CASRVQGADTEAFF. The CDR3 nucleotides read TGTGCCAGCAGGGTACAGGGGGCGGACACTGAAGCTTTCTTT.

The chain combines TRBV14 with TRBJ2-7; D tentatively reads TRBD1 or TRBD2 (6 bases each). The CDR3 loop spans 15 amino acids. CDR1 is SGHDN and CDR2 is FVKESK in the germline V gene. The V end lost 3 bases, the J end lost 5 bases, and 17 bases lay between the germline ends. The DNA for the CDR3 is TGTGCCAGCAGCCATCGACAGGACTACACCCACGAGCAGTACTTC. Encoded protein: CASSHRQDYTHEQYF.

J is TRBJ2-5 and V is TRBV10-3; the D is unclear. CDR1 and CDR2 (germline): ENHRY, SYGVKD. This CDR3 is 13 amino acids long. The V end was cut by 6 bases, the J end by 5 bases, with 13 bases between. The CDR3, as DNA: TGTGCCATCAGCGCTCGGCCCGGGGAGACCCAGTACTTC. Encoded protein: CAISARPGETQYF.

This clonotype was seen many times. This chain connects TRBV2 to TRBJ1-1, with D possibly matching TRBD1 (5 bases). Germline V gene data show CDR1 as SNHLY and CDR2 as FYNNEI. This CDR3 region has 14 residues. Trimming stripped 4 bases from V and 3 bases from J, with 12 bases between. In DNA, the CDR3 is TGTGCCAGCAGTGGGAGGGGAGGGTACACTGAAGCTTTCTTT. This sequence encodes CASSGRGGYTEAFF.

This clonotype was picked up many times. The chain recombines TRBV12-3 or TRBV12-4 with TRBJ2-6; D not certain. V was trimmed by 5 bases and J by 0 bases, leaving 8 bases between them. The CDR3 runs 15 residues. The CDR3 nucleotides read TGTGCCAGCAGTCTTGGCGGCTCTGGGGCCAACGTCCTGACTTTC. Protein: CASSLGGSGANVLTF.